A single sample is the source of the 5 T cell receptor beta chains below, sequenced in a study of blood T cell repertoires in COVID-19 (dated by TCRdb to the early 2020s). Libraries were constructed by the immunoSEQ multiplex PCR assay. TCRdb carries this immuneACCESS record with in-frame sequences only. Its versions omit some clonotypes, under half of them owing to an unresolved V gene in the studies checked, with the rest unexplained. The sample table shows a few hundred thousand clones, and 80% to 90% are seen once. The top ten hold about 5% of the sample. The sequencing input was PBMCs or T cells enriched from blood (not recorded which). Receptors originate from a man in his thirties or forties who had recovered from COVID-19.

The gene calls are TRBV18 and TRBJ2-1; D perhaps matches TRBD1 (6 bases). The germline V gene has CDR1 KGHSH and CDR2 LQKENI. V was trimmed by 1 base and J by 9 bases, leaving 16 bases between them. This CDR3 spans 15 amino acids. The CDR3 here is CASSPLRGTGSEQFF. CDR3 coding DNA: TGTGCCAGCTCACCACTGAGGGGGACCGGCAGTGAGCAGTTCTTC.

This sequence joins TRBV2 and TRBJ2-2; D is unclear. CDR3 length: 15 residues. The V and J ends lost 0 bases and 4 bases respectively, with 9 bases between them. Germline-derived CDR1 and CDR2 are SNHLY and FYNNEI. The CDR3 sequence is CASSEALGSTGELFF. DNA for the CDR3: TGTGCCAGCAGTGAAGCGCTTGGCAGCACCGGGGAGCTGTTTTTT.

The chain joins TRBV5-1 to TRBJ2-5, with TRBD2 identical over 10 bases. CDR1 SGHRS and CDR2 YFSETQ come from the germline V gene. With V trimmed by 1 base and J by 2 bases, 5 bases remained unmatched. This CDR3 comprises 16 residues. The CDR3 DNA sequence: TGCGCCAGCAGCTTGTCTAGCGGGGGCCCTCAAGAGACCCAGTACTTC. This encodes CASSLSSGGPQETQYF. Supplemented by reference TRBV5-1 and TRBJ2-5, the full variable domain reads KAGVTQTPRYLIKTRGQQVTLSCSPISGHRSVSWYQQTPGQGLQFLFEYFSETQRNKGNFPGRFSGRQFSNSRSEMNVSTLELGDSALYLCASSLSSGGPQETQYFGPGTRLLVL.

The V call is TRBV6-5, the J call TRBJ1-2; tentative D call: TRBD1 (5 bases). Trimming took 6 bases from V and 0 from J, leaving 11 bases between them. The CDR3 has 14 residues. In germline, CDR1 is MNHEY, CDR2 SVGAGI. In DNA, the CDR3 is TGTGCCAGCAGCTTGGACACTCCTAACTATGGCTACACCTTC. Its protein product is CASSLDTPNYGYTF.

The J gene is TRBJ2-7, the V gene TRBV29-1, with TRBD2 as a possible D gene (5 bases). This CDR3 contains 13 residues. CDR1 and CDR2 (germline): SQVTM, ANQGSEA. Trimming removed 5 bases from V and 3 bases from J, with 14 bases in between. CDR3 amino acids: CSVRWGDSYEQYF. As DNA, the CDR3 is TGCAGCGTTAGGTGGGGAGATAGCTACGAGCAGTACTTC.